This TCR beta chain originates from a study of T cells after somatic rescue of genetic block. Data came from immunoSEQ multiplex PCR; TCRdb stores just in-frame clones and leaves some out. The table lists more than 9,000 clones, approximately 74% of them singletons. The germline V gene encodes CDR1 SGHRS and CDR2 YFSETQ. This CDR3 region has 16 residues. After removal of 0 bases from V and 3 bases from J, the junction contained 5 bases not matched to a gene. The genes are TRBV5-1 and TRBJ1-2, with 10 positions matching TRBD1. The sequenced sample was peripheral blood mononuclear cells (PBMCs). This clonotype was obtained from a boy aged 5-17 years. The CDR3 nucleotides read TGCGCCAGCAGCTTGGAGACAGGGGGCAGGTACTATGGCTACACCTTC. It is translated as CASSLETGGRYYGYTF.